This is a list of T cell receptor beta chains from one sample in a study of cytomegalovirus exposure and HLA in healthy donors. The table came from immunoSEQ multiplex PCR; TCRdb's copy has only in-frame clones and leaves some out. The profile shows about 140,000 clones, about two thirds of them singletons. Sequenced: PBMCs. Receptors were obtained from a young man in good health and CMV-seropositive. The CDR3 runs from the conserved cysteine through the conserved F or W. A D gene is named only where the DNA matches it firmly. Only part of the rows carry a size: once, few, many, or a class if the clone is expanded.

len	d_gene	v_gene	j_gene	abundance	CDR3nt	CDR3aa
14	TRBD2	TRBV5-4	TRBJ2-7	NA	TGTGCCAGCAGCTTTGGCGGGAGCTCCTACGAGCAGTACTTC	CASSFGGSSYEQYF
14	TRBD1	TRBV2	TRBJ1-1	NA	TGTGCCAGCATTGACGGACAGGGTAACACTGAAGCTTTCTTT	CASIDGQGNTEAFF
18	TRBD2	TRBV2	TRBJ2-1	NA	TGTGCCAGCAGTGGAGAACTAGCGGGTGACCACAGAGACAATGAGCAGTTCTTC	CASSGELAGDHRDNEQFF
13	NA	TRBV21-1	TRBJ1-2	NA	TGTGCCAGCAGCAAAGCGAAGGGGCCCGGCTACACCTTC	CASSKAKGPGYTF
16	TRBD2	TRBV28	TRBJ2-3	NA	TGTGCCAGCAGTTCACTAGGGACTAGCGGCACAGATACGCAGTATTTT	CASSSLGTSGTDTQYF
13	NA	TRBV6-5	TRBJ1-5	once	TGTGCCAGCAGCTTCAAAAGGGGGCAGCCCCAGCATTTT	CASSFKRGQPQHF
14	NA	TRBV6-1	TRBJ1-5	NA	TGTGCCAGCAGTGAACTACAGTACAATCAGCCCCAGCATTTT	CASSELQYNQPQHF
14	TRBD1	TRBV2	TRBJ2-7	NA	TGTGCCTGCCACACCGGGACAGGGGGCTACGAGCAGTACTTC	CACHTGTGGYEQYF
16	TRBD1	TRBV7-6	TRBJ1-6	NA	TGTGCCAGCAGCCCTCTTTCCGGGACAGATAATTCACCCCTCCACTTT	CASSPLSGTDNSPLHF
14	NA	TRBV30	TRBJ2-2	once	TGTGCCTGGAGCTTAGCAGTCGGCACCGGGGAGCTGTTTTTT	CAWSLAVGTGELFF
13	NA	TRBV7-3	TRBJ2-3	NA	TGTGCCAGCAGCCCTGGACAAACAGATACGCAGTATTTT	CASSPGQTDTQYF
15	TRBD2	TRBV6-1	TRBJ2-1	NA	TGTGCCAACGGACTAGCGGGAGGGTCCTACAATGAGCAGTTCTTC	CANGLAGGSYNEQFF
17	NA	TRBV15	TRBJ2-7	NA	TGTGCCATAGGAGGTCGGGACACCAAAGCCCCATACTACGAGCAGTACTTC	CAIGGRDTKAPYYEQYF
13	NA	TRBV7-2	TRBJ2-1	NA	TGTGCCAGCAGGGAAACAGGCTACAATGAGCAGTTCTTC	CASRETGYNEQFF
13	NA	TRBV13	TRBJ1-1	NA	TGTGCCAGCGGCGACAGTTCCCGGAGTGAAGCTTTCTTT	CASGDSSRSEAFF
14	TRBD2	TRBV7-2	TRBJ2-7	few	TGTGCCAGCAACTGGGGGGGGACCTCCTACGAGCAGTACTTC	CASNWGGTSYEQYF
14	NA	TRBV19	TRBJ1-1	NA	TGTGCCAGTAGTATAGATTTCAGGGGATCTGAAGCTTTCTTT	CASSIDFRGSEAFF
17	NA	TRBV5-1	TRBJ1-1	NA	TGCGCCAGCAGCCCGGGGGGGAGGTCTCGTTCGAACACTGAAGCTTTCTTT	CASSPGGRSRSNTEAFF
17	NA	TRBV28	TRBJ2-1	NA	TGTGCCAGCAGATTTCTAAGTGGGGGCCAATCTGTGGGTGAGCAGTTCTTC	CASRFLSGGQSVGEQFF
13	NA	TRBV15	TRBJ1-2	NA	TGTGCCACCAGCAGGGACAGACACTATGGCTACACCTTC	CATSRDRHYGYTF
15	NA	TRBV19	TRBJ1-1	NA	TGTGCCAGTAGTATTGAAGACAGCATGAACACTGAAGCTTTCTTT	CASSIEDSMNTEAFF
15	NA	TRBV5-1	TRBJ2-7	NA	TGCGCCAGCAGCTTGGGGAGGGGTCTTTCCTACGAGCAGTACTTC	CASSLGRGLSYEQYF
15	NA	TRBV10-3	TRBJ2-1	few	TGTGCCACATCGTGGACAGCGACATTGGGCAATGAGCAGTTCTTC	CATSWTATLGNEQFF
13	TRBD2	TRBV29-1	TRBJ2-5	few	TGCAGCGTTGTCGGAACAGCGGGGGAGACCCAGTACTTC	CSVVGTAGETQYF
14	TRBD1	TRBV7-2	TRBJ1-5	few	TGTGCCAGCAGCTTAGGGACAGGGCATCAGCCCCAGCATTTT	CASSLGTGHQPQHF
15	TRBD1	TRBV28	TRBJ1-5	NA	TGTGCCAGCAGTATCTACGGACAGGGATATCAGCCCCAGCATTTT	CASSIYGQGYQPQHF
15	NA	TRBV4-1	TRBJ2-3	NA	TGCGCCAGCAGCCAAGATCTTGGGGCGACAGATACGCAGTATTTT	CASSQDLGATDTQYF
13	TRBD2	TRBV7-2	TRBJ2-5	NA	TGTGCCAGCAACGGACTAGCGGGAGATACCCAGTACTTC	CASNGLAGDTQYF
15	NA	TRBV6-5	TRBJ1-6	NA	TGTGCCAGCAGTTACTCCGCAGGGAATTATTCACCCCTCCACTTT	CASSYSAGNYSPLHF
15	NA	TRBV14	TRBJ2-6	NA	TGTGCCAGCAGCCAAGACTCCGGTGGGGCCAACGTCCTGACTTTC	CASSQDSGGANVLTF
15	TRBD2	TRBV10-3	TRBJ2-7	NA	TGTGCCATCAGTGAGGGGCGGGAGTACTACCACGAGCAGTACTTC	CAISEGREYYHEQYF
16	TRBD2	TRBV27	TRBJ2-4	NA	TGTGCCAGCAGTGGAGGGGCCTCGGGGGGGAAAAACATTCAGTACTTC	CASSGGASGGKNIQYF
15	TRBD1	TRBV6-1	TRBJ1-2	NA	TGTGCCAGCAGTCCCGAGACAGGGGGGGTTTATGGCTACACCTTC	CASSPETGGVYGYTF
17	NA	TRBV5-1	TRBJ2-3	NA	TGCGCCAGCAGCTTGGTGCGAGGCAGATCTAGCACAGATACGCAGTATTTT	CASSLVRGRSSTDTQYF
18	TRBD2	TRBV18	TRBJ2-2	few	TGTGCCAGCTCAGCAAGACGAACTAGCGGGAGACCCACCGGGGAGCTGTTTTTT	CASSARRTSGRPTGELFF
17	NA	TRBV5-1	TRBJ2-3	NA	TGCGCCAGCAGCTTGTTCGTTAAAGAAGGGGCCACAGATACGCAGTATTTT	CASSLFVKEGATDTQYF
13	NA	TRBV10-3	TRBJ1-1	NA	TGTGCCATCAGGTCCCATCTGAACACTGAAGCTTTCTTT	CAIRSHLNTEAFF
16	TRBD2	TRBV19	TRBJ2-2	few	TGTGCCAGTAGTCCCTGGACTAGCGGGAGTTCCGGGGAGCTGTTTTTT	CASSPWTSGSSGELFF
14	TRBD2	TRBV2	TRBJ2-1	many	TGTGCCAGCAGTGAATCTAGCGGGAGAAATGAGCAGTTCTTC	CASSESSGRNEQFF
13	NA	TRBV5-1	TRBJ2-7	NA	TGCGCCAGCAGCCGACAGTTCACCTACGAGCAGTACTTC	CASSRQFTYEQYF
13	TRBD2	TRBV5-1	TRBJ2-7	NA	TGCGCCAGCAGCGCCGGGACTACCTACGAGCAGTACTTC	CASSAGTTYEQYF
17	NA	TRBV25-1	TRBJ2-3	NA	TGTGCCAGCAGTGAATCTGGGGGAGGCAGCCTAACAGATACGCAGTATTTT	CASSESGGGSLTDTQYF
13	NA	TRBV2	TRBJ1-5	NA	TGTGCCAGCAGTGAATCCAGGGATCAGCCCCAGCATTTT	CASSESRDQPQHF
16	TRBD1	TRBV9	TRBJ2-2	NA	TGTGCCAGCAGCGTAGCTAGGGGACAGGGGGCCGGGGAGCTGTTTTTT	CASSVARGQGAGELFF
14	NA	TRBV6-1	TRBJ2-2	NA	TGTGCCAGCAGGGCGGAGTGGAACACCGGGGAGCTGTTTTTT	CASRAEWNTGELFF
14	NA	TRBV27	TRBJ1-5	NA	TGTGCCAGCAGTGCCGGACTGAACAATCAGCCCCAGCATTTT	CASSAGLNNQPQHF
16	NA	TRBV5-1	TRBJ1-3	few	TGCGCCAGCAGCTTGGCGGGGGTTCACTCTGGAAACACCATATATTTT	CASSLAGVHSGNTIYF
17	TRBD2	TRBV5-1	TRBJ2-3	once	TGCGCCAGCAGCTTGGCAGCTAGCGGGATCCTGGGAGATACGCAGTATTTT	CASSLAASGILGDTQYF
14	NA	TRBV28	TRBJ2-7	NA	TGTGCCAGCAGCGGGGTTGAGGGTGCCTACGAGCAGTACTTC	CASSGVEGAYEQYF
12	NA	TRBV2	TRBJ2-5	NA	TGTGCCAGCATGAGCTCCGAAGAGACCCAGTACTTC	CASMSSEETQYF
14	NA	TRBV11-2	TRBJ1-5	once	TGTGCCAGCAGCTTCGGACAGACTGATCAGCCCCAGCATTTT	CASSFGQTDQPQHF
14	NA	TRBV9	TRBJ2-7	NA	TGTGCCAGCAGCGTAGTCGGAGGGTTTGCCGAGCAGTACTTC	CASSVVGGFAEQYF
15	NA	TRBV28	TRBJ1-1	few	TGTGCCAGCAGTCCCATCGCTTCGGGTCACACTGAAGCTTTCTTT	CASSPIASGHTEAFF
15	TRBD1	TRBV27	TRBJ2-1	few	TGTGCCAGCAGCTCCGGGACAGGGGTGGCCAATGAGCAGTTCTTC	CASSSGTGVANEQFF
12	NA	TRBV7-9	TRBJ2-7	NA	TGTGCCAGCAGCTTAGACTTTCGGGAGCAGTACTTC	CASSLDFREQYF
16	TRBD1	TRBV29-1	TRBJ2-1	NA	TGCAGCGACCCACAGGGGGCGATTCGGTCCTACAATGAGCAGTTCTTC	CSDPQGAIRSYNEQFF
16	NA	TRBV25-1	TRBJ1-6	NA	TGTGCCAGCAGTCCCCATCGGCAGGGGAGTAATTCACCCCTCCACTTT	CASSPHRQGSNSPLHF
11	NA	TRBV5-1	TRBJ1-1	NA	TGCGCCAGCAGCCCTGACCTAGTAGCTTTCTTT	CASSPDLVAFF
15	TRBD2	TRBV5-1	TRBJ2-5	NA	TGCGCCAGCAGCCGAGAACCGGGACTACAAGAGACCCAGTACTTC	CASSREPGLQETQYF